The 23 T cell receptor beta chains presented below share a single source sample, sequenced in a study of T-cell reconstitution after alpha-beta-depleted transplantation in children. The library targeted TCRbeta and was prepared with unique molecular identifiers. TCRdb processed the PCR reads anew with MiXCR; each CDR3 protein has one entry. This table has more than 400,000 distinct CDR3 sequences, approximately 10% appearing once. The starting material was PBMCs, mostly from graft donor cells, obtained 180 days after TCRalphabeta/CD19-depleted stem cell transplant. Receptor source: a female patient between 2 and 15 years old who had a stem cell transplant for aplastic anemia, so the T cells may come from the graft donor.

The chain carries TRBV24-1 and TRBJ2-1; TRBD2 might be the D (6 bases). The ends were cut back, 3 bases at V and 8 bases at J, with 13 bases in the middle. The CDR3 consists of 14 residues. Germline values: CDR1 KGHDR, CDR2 SFDVKD. The CDR3 DNA follows: TGTGCCACCAGTGATAGCTGGACTACGGATGAGCAGTTCTTC. It yields the protein CATSDSWTTDEQFF.

This chain joins TRBV20-1 and TRBJ1-1; D may be TRBD1 (6 bases). Germline V gene data show CDR1 as DFQATT and CDR2 as SNEGSKA (reference sequence). CDR3 length: 16 residues. Trimming removed 3 bases from V and 5 bases from J, with 22 bases in between. The CDR3 spells CSARGPSNRERTEAFF. DNA for the CDR3: TGCAGTGCTAGGGGCCCCTCGAACAGGGAGCGAACTGAAGCTTTCTTT.

This clonotype was seen a handful of times. This rearrangement joins TRBV15 to TRBJ2-1, with 14 bases that match TRBD2. The CDR3 consists of 20 residues. Trimming cost V 3 bases and J 0 bases; bases outside gene matches: 10. CDR1 LNHNV and CDR2 YYDKDF come from the germline V gene (reference sequence). The chain's CDR3 is CATSSPGLAGGSYSYNEQFF. CDR3 bases: TGTGCCACCAGCAGCCCCGGACTAGCGGGAGGATCCTACTCCTACAATGAGCAGTTCTTC.

This clonotype was observed many times. The chain's CDR3 is CASTPPGLYTDTQYF. The CDR3 DNA is TGTGCCAGCACCCCCCCGGGACTATACACAGATACGCAGTATTTT. The rearrangement uses TRBV28 and TRBJ2-3, with 7 positions matching TRBD2. V lost 7 bases and J lost 2; bases outside the gene matches: 9. Germline CDR1 MDHEN, CDR2 SYDVKM. CDR3 length: 15 residues.

The V and J genes are TRBV5-1 and TRBJ2-7; weak D call: TRBD2 (5 bases). Trimming removed 2 bases from V and 0 bases from J, with 9 bases in between. CDR1 and CDR2 (germline): SGHRS, YFSETQ. The CDR3 covers 14 residues. DNA of the CDR3: TGCGCCAGCAGCTTAACTAGTATCTCCTACGAGCAGTACTTC. It specifies CASSLTSISYEQYF.

CDR3 bases: TGTGCCAGCAGTTTTGATGTGTCTCCTGGGGGGTACATCTCCTACGAGCAGTACTTC. This sequence encodes CASSFDVSPGGYISYEQYF. The J gene is TRBJ2-7, the V gene TRBV28; D perhaps matches TRBD2 (6 bases). The CDR3 extends over 19 amino acids. Germline V gene lookup returns CDR1 MDHEN and CDR2 SYDVKM. Between the trimmed V and J ends, which lost 3 bases and 0 bases, there was a span of 24 bases.

This clonotype was seen a handful of times. J is TRBJ2-1 and V is TRBV28; weak D call: TRBD2 (5 bases). In germline, CDR1 is MDHEN, CDR2 SYDVKM. The CDR3 runs 12 residues. V was trimmed by 5 bases and J by 12 bases, leaving 14 bases between them. The CDR3 DNA is TGTGCCAGCAGTCCCGGGATTTTCGGGCAGTTCTTC. The encoded protein is CASSPGIFGQFF.

This clonotype has more than one count but fewer than ten. V usage is TRBV7-2 and J usage is TRBJ2-3; the match to TRBD2 covers 11 bases. CDR1 SGHTA and CDR2 FQGNSA come from the germline V gene. The CDR3 runs 16 residues. Trimming at V came to 5 bases and at J to 4 bases, leaving 8 bases not matched to a gene. The CDR3 sequence: CASSPRLAGRSDTQYF. DNA for the CDR3: TGTGCCAGCAGCCCCCGACTAGCGGGAAGGTCAGATACGCAGTATTTT.

The chain uses TRBV20-1 and TRBJ2-3, with no clear D. The germline V and J ends were trimmed by 6 bases and 3 bases, with 10 bases remaining between them. Germline lookup yields CDR1 DFQATT and CDR2 SNEGSKA (reference sequence). The CDR3 consists of 12 residues. CDR3 nucleotide sequence: TGCAGTGCCAGAAGTGGAACAGATACGCAGTATTTT. Translated, it gives CSARSGTDTQYF.

The chain combines TRBV27 with TRBJ2-6; 9 nucleotides align to TRBD1. CDR1 and CDR2 (germline): MNHEY, SMNVEV (reference sequence). Trimming took 1 base from V and 4 from J; bases not matched to a gene: 5. The CDR3 has 17 residues. DNA for the CDR3: TGTGCCAGCAGTTTATGGGGGACAGGGCAAGGGGCCAACGTCCTGACTTTC. Its protein is CASSLWGTGQGANVLTF.

The genes are TRBV29-1 and TRBJ1-1, with 10 bases identical to TRBD1. This CDR3 is built from 14 residues. Germline CDR1 SQVTM, CDR2 ANQGSEA. V gave up 3 bases and J gave up 10 bases; unmatched junction bases: 11. The CDR3 loop is CSVDVAGTGASAFF. CDR3 nucleotides: TGCAGCGTTGACGTCGCCGGGACAGGGGCTTCAGCTTTCTTT.

V and J are TRBV9 and TRBJ2-3, with a possible D match to TRBD1 (5 bases). Germline assignment: CDR1 SGDLS and CDR2 YYNGEE. Trimming cost V 3 bases and J 2 bases, with 19 bases left between them. The CDR3 covers 17 residues. The DNA of the CDR3 is TGTGCCAGCAGCGCCGTCTCCAGGGTGGAACCCACAGATACGCAGTATTTT. This gives the protein CASSAVSRVEPTDTQYF.

This chain joins TRBV28 and TRBJ2-1, with 12 bases matching TRBD2. V lost 3 bases and J lost 4; bases outside the gene matches: 10. The CDR3 contains 18 residues. Germline CDR1 reads MDHEN; CDR2 reads SYDVKM. CDR3 bases: TGTGCCAGCAGTTTCGGCCCTGCTAGCGGGAGGGGATACAATGAGCAGTTCTTC. Translated, it gives CASSFGPASGRGYNEQFF. Complete variable domain (other parts from reference TRBV28 and TRBJ2-1): DVKVTQSSRYLVKRTGEKVFLECVQDMDHENMFWYRQDPGLGLRLIYFSYDVKMKEKGDIPEGYSVSREKKERFSLILESASTNQTSMYLCASSFGPASGRGYNEQFFGPGTRLTVL.

This chain joins TRBV4-2 and TRBJ2-5; maybe TRBD2 (5 bases). V was cut by 3 bases and J by 5 bases, with 13 bases left in between. Germline V gene lookup returns CDR1 LGHNA and CDR2 YNFKEQ. The CDR3 has 14 residues. For the CDR3, the DNA is TGTGCCAGCAGCCAGGCTAGCTCTTGGGAGACCCAGTACTTC. Residues: CASSQASSWETQYF.

The table lists this clonotype with a few counts. CDR3 bases: TGTGCCAGCATCCCGGTTGAGCTTGGGCCAGGCAGCACCGGGGAGCTGTTTTTT. Translation gives CASIPVELGPGSTGELFF. V usage is TRBV12-3 or TRBV12-4 and J usage is TRBJ2-2, with D unclear. The CDR3 covers 18 residues. Trimming pared 7 bases from V and 4 bases from J, leaving 25 bases between.

The rearrangement links TRBV5-1 to TRBJ2-1; TRBD2 matches at 8 bases. With 0 bases clipped from V and 7 bases from J, the junction kept 6 bases outside the gene matches. The germline V gene has CDR1 SGHRS and CDR2 YFSETQ. The CDR3 loop spans 15 amino acids. CDR3 sequence: CASSLGAGVFNEQFF. The CDR3 bases are TGCGCCAGCAGCTTGGGAGCGGGAGTCTTTAATGAGCAGTTCTTC.

The gene calls are TRBV4-3 and TRBJ2-1; D perhaps matches TRBD2 (6 bases). The V gene's germline CDR1 is LGHNA and CDR2 YSLEER. This CDR3 comprises 17 residues. The V gene lost 2 bases and the J gene lost 4 bases, with 18 bases spanning the gap. CDR3 DNA sequence: TGCGCCAGCAGCCAACGACCGGCGGGAATGGAGTACAATGAGCAGTTCTTC. Protein: CASSQRPAGMEYNEQFF.

The V gene is TRBV24-1, the J gene TRBJ2-2, with D maybe TRBD2 (6 bases). V lost 9 bases, J lost 4 bases, and 11 bases lay in between. There are 13 residues in the CDR3. Germline CDR1 and CDR2: KGHDR and SFDVKD. CDR3 sequence reads: CATQGLFTGELFF. The CDR3 nucleotides read TGTGCCACCCAGGGACTCTTCACCGGGGAGCTGTTTTTT.

This chain joins TRBV12-3 or TRBV12-4 and TRBJ2-5; 10 nucleotides match TRBD2. Trimming cost V 7 bases and J 5 bases; bases outside gene matches: 10. The CDR3 loop spans 15 amino acids. The CDR3, as DNA: TGTGCCAGCACCCTGCTAGCGGGAGCTTTGGAGACCCAGTACTTC. It codes for CASTLLAGALETQYF.

The chain recombines TRBV5-1 with TRBJ1-2; D is perhaps TRBD1 (6 bases). Looked up from germline, CDR1 is SGHRS and CDR2 is YFSETQ. V was clipped by 3 bases and J by 2 bases, with 11 bases between them. This CDR3 has 14 amino acids. The CDR3 region is CASSSDRINYGYTF. The CDR3 region has the DNA TGCGCCAGCAGCTCCGACAGGATAAACTATGGCTACACCTTC.

The chain employs TRBV28 and TRBJ2-4; the D is unclear. CDR3 length: 16 amino acids. The germline V and J ends were trimmed by 5 bases and 0 bases, with 14 bases remaining between them. The V gene's germline CDR1 is MDHEN and CDR2 SYDVKM. Written as DNA, the CDR3 is TGTGCCAGCAGTCTCCGGGTCCAGCTAGCCAAAAACATTCAGTACTTC. This encodes CASSLRVQLAKNIQYF. Drawing the rest from reference TRBV28 and TRBJ2-4, the complete variable domain is DVKVTQSSRYLVKRTGEKVFLECVQDMDHENMFWYRQDPGLGLRLIYFSYDVKMKEKGDIPEGYSVSREKKERFSLILESASTNQTSMYLCASSLRVQLAKNIQYFGAGTRLSVL.

The chain recombines TRBV18 with TRBJ2-7; TRBD1 matches 8 bases. The V segment lost 6 bases and the J segment 2 bases; nucleotides outside the gene matches: 9. This CDR3 has 15 amino acids. Germline values: CDR1 KGHSH, CDR2 LQKENI. The CDR3 coding sequence is TGTGCCAGCTCGCCAGACAGGGGTGTACCCTACGAGCAGTACTTC. Residues: CASSPDRGVPYEQYF.

In this sample, this clonotype turned up a few times. This chain joins TRBV5-6 and TRBJ1-3; a weak D match, TRBD1 (5 bases). This CDR3 comprises 16 residues. Germline V CDR1 and CDR2: SGHDT, YYEEEE. V lost 6 bases, J lost 0 bases, and 16 bases lay in between. This CDR3 reads CASTQGWLSSGNTIYF. As DNA, the CDR3 is TGTGCCAGCACCCAGGGTTGGCTATCCTCTGGAAACACCATATATTTT.